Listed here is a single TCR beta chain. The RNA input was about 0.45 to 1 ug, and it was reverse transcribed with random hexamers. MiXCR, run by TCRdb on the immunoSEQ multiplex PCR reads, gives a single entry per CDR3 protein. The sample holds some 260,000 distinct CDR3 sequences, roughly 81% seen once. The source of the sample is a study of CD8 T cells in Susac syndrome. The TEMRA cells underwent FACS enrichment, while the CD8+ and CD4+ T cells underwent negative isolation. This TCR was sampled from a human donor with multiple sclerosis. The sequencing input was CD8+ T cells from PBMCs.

This chain's CDR3 is CASSIDSGLQPQHF. In nucleotides, the CDR3 is TGTGCCAGTAGTATAGATAGCGGTCTCCAGCCCCAGCATTTT. This rearrangement joins TRBV19 to TRBJ1-5, with D uncertain. The V end lost 0 bases, the J end lost 7 bases, and 10 bases lay between the germline ends. The CDR3 covers 14 residues. Germline V gene sequence: CDR1 LNHDA, CDR2 SQIVND (reference sequence). The full variable domain, in which reference TRBV19 and TRBJ1-5 provide the parts outside the CDR3, is DGGITQSPKYLFRKEGQNVTLSCEQNLNHDAMYWYRQDPGQGLRLIYYSQIVNDFQKGDIAEGYSVSREKKESFPLTVTSAQKNPTAFYLCASSIDSGLQPQHFGDGTRLSIL.